Listed below are T cell receptor beta chains from one sample, sequenced in a study of T cell repertoires in cytomegalovirus infection. TCRdb redid the calling of the reads with MiXCR, one entry per CDR3 protein. The sample includes about 900,000 distinct CDR3 sequences, more than 25% of them seen just once. Which antigens these TCRs recognize remains unknown. The material sequenced was cultured CD8+ T cells from PBMCs, taken from culture after CMV antigen stimulation. The receptor source for this set is a human donor in good health (CMV status not recorded). Some clones in this sample may be carry-over from other donors' samples. Both conserved end residues are part of each CDR3. Each record gives: D gene, V gene, CDR3 length, J gene, CDR3 protein. The D gene is left open where the match is weak.

.	TRBV24-1	17	TRBJ2-7	CATSVLGTLLNPYEQYF
.	TRBV6-1	13	TRBJ2-7	CASSKAHIYEQYF
.	TRBV19	12	TRBJ1-2	CASRQLNYGYTF
.	TRBV7-9	16	TRBJ2-3	CASNLAGTRYTDTQYF
TRBD1	TRBV14	14	TRBJ1-6	CASSQRDRNSPLHF
.	TRBV28	12	TRBJ1-5	CASSFGNQPQHF
.	TRBV7-9	14	TRBJ1-2	CASSSSQGFNGYTF
TRBD1	TRBV6-2/TRBV6-3	19	TRBJ1-1	CASSYGQGGRIVLNTEAFF
.	TRBV4-2	13	TRBJ2-1	CASSHGTDNEQFF
.	TRBV4-1	16	TRBJ1-1	CASSQSPGGANTEAFF
TRBD2	TRBV25-1	18	TRBJ2-5	CASGESGGAGAPQETQYF
TRBD2	TRBV2	17	TRBJ2-1	CASSEGASGSSYNEQFF
.	TRBV28	15	TRBJ2-3	CASRVTIFSTDTQYF
.	TRBV6-6	14	TRBJ1-2	CASSYDKPHYGYTF
TRBD1	TRBV5-6	15	TRBJ2-5	CASSPGQGFQETQYF
TRBD1	TRBV24-1	14	TRBJ2-5	CATSHPGGQETQYF
.	TRBV7-6	15	TRBJ2-1	CASSLARRGYNEQFF
.	TRBV28	17	TRBJ2-6	CARAGLRAPGGANVLTF
.	TRBV2	15	TRBJ1-1	CASSDPTGTRTEAFF
.	TRBV7-6	19	TRBJ2-1	CASSHKAAGEGGSYNEQFF
TRBD1	TRBV25-1	16	TRBJ2-7	CASSDPPGQGSYEQYF
.	TRBV28	14	TRBJ1-1	CASSDPDRNTEAFF
.	TRBV7-2	15	TRBJ2-3	CASSLDGDPADTQYF
.	TRBV5-1	15	TRBJ1-1	CASSFRKQGNTEAFF
TRBD1	TRBV7-9	15	TRBJ1-2	CASSNRTGGVYGYTF
.	TRBV7-9	14	TRBJ2-1	CASSPISSYNEQFF